This T cell receptor beta chain was retrieved from a study of T cell changes during pregnancy in multiple sclerosis. Assay used: immunoSEQ multiplex PCR; TCRdb lists only in-frame clones, some missing. The sample shows 40,000 to 50,000 clones, roughly 87% of them seen only once. The length of the CDR3 is 15 residues. The trim removed 7 bases at V and 3 bases at J, leaving 11 bases unmatched. The germline V gene encodes CDR1 MNHNS and CDR2 SASEGT. This clone was seen just once. The V and J genes are TRBV6-1 and TRBJ2-7; 8 bases match TRBD2. The TCR was taken from a female donor with multiple sclerosis, enrolled in a pregnancy study. This specimen was CD8+ T cells from peripheral blood mononuclear cells, taken in the first trimester of pregnancy. The CDR3 nucleotides are TGTGCCAGCAATGTGAGGATGACTAGCGTCTACGAGCAGTACTTC. Its translation is CASNVRMTSVYEQYF.